This T cell receptor beta chain was captured by sequencing in a study of cytomegalovirus exposure and HLA in healthy donors. 60 Vbeta and 13 Jbeta primers were used in PCR. TCRdb's copy holds only in-frame clones and misses some; the assay was immunoSEQ multiplex PCR. Of about 150,000 clones in the sample, roughly 82% are singletons; the top ten hold approximately 6.1%. Trimming removed 7 bases at V and 1 base at J, with 16 bases between. The length of the CDR3 is 15 residues. Germline-derived CDR1 and CDR2 are SEHNR and FQNEAQ (reference sequence). The source of this sequence is a man aged 25-45 years in good health and CMV-seropositive. The chain recombines TRBV7-9 with TRBJ1-1; D may be TRBD1 (6 bases). The sequenced sample consisted of PBMCs. The CDR3: CASNPGDTQNTEAFF. CDR3 in DNA: TGTGCCAGCAACCCCGGGGACACTCAGAACACTGAAGCTTTCTTT.